These T cell receptor beta chains were read from a single sample in a study of blood T cell repertoires in COVID-19. The data were produced by immunoSEQ multiplex PCR, yet TCRdb's version contains in-frame clones alone and is incomplete. In the table there are a few hundred thousand clones, about 85% of which are singletons. The sample taken for sequencing was peripheral blood. These receptors were collected from a man aged 30 to 39 who had recovered from COVID-19. Both conserved end residues are trimmed from each CDR3. Each record gives: CDR3 protein, V gene, J gene.

CDR3 protein: ASSLGGYYGYT; V gene: TRBV12-3/TRBV12-4; J gene: TRBJ1-2
CDR3 protein: AVPRDGANVLT; V gene: TRBV7-9; J gene: TRBJ2-6
CDR3 protein: ASSYRDSYNEQF; V gene: TRBV7-2; J gene: TRBJ2-1
CDR3 protein: ASSGQGPGGYT; V gene: TRBV2; J gene: TRBJ1-2
CDR3 protein: ASSEPAGGPGNEQF; V gene: TRBV2; J gene: TRBJ2-1
CDR3 protein: ASSYNQAPFNSPLH; V gene: TRBV6-2/TRBV6-3; J gene: TRBJ1-6
CDR3 protein: ASSPTPRAGILGQPQH; V gene: TRBV27; J gene: TRBJ1-5
CDR3 protein: ASSLEESKSYNEQF; V gene: TRBV5-5; J gene: TRBJ2-1
CDR3 protein: ASSFTHSTEAF; V gene: TRBV7-9; J gene: TRBJ1-1
CDR3 protein: ASSLTDRVNYGYT; V gene: TRBV5-6; J gene: TRBJ1-2
CDR3 protein: ASKRLAGDTQY; V gene: TRBV27; J gene: TRBJ2-3
CDR3 protein: ASSILDRQAEKLF; V gene: TRBV21-1; J gene: TRBJ1-4
CDR3 protein: ASSFNVETQY; V gene: TRBV28; J gene: TRBJ2-5
CDR3 protein: ASSAPGGRYTGELF; V gene: TRBV3-1/TRBV3-2; J gene: TRBJ2-2
CDR3 protein: ASSQGGTGRSSYNEQF; V gene: TRBV4-1; J gene: TRBJ2-1
CDR3 protein: ASSSGGRGSNTEAF; V gene: TRBV7-2; J gene: TRBJ1-1
CDR3 protein: ASSLETDSLKTNEKLF; V gene: TRBV28; J gene: TRBJ1-4
CDR3 protein: ASSLEATLNTEAF; V gene: TRBV5-1; J gene: TRBJ1-1
CDR3 protein: ASSPRQPGTGGRSQNIQY; V gene: TRBV18; J gene: TRBJ2-4
CDR3 protein: ASSETVAGNQPQH; V gene: TRBV6-1; J gene: TRBJ1-5
CDR3 protein: ASSQTSGVYNEQF; V gene: TRBV19; J gene: TRBJ2-1
CDR3 protein: ASSYASGIKNTEAF; V gene: TRBV6-5; J gene: TRBJ1-1
CDR3 protein: ASSYLGEGQAF; V gene: TRBV6-5; J gene: TRBJ1-1
CDR3 protein: ASSIPGQGLQY; V gene: TRBV19; J gene: TRBJ2-7
CDR3 protein: ASSTGNTGELF; V gene: TRBV19; J gene: TRBJ2-2
CDR3 protein: ASSLGLDTEAF; V gene: TRBV19; J gene: TRBJ1-1
CDR3 protein: ASSEEWPQH; V gene: TRBV6-1; J gene: TRBJ1-5
CDR3 protein: ASSLGTGGHNEQF; V gene: TRBV7-2; J gene: TRBJ2-1
CDR3 protein: ASSLGQAATGELF; V gene: TRBV5-1; J gene: TRBJ2-2
CDR3 protein: ASSGGNEQF; V gene: TRBV11-2; J gene: TRBJ2-1
CDR3 protein: ASSFAGGTEAF; V gene: TRBV12-3/TRBV12-4; J gene: TRBJ1-1
CDR3 protein: ASSLSGGTYEQY; V gene: TRBV7-2; J gene: TRBJ2-7
CDR3 protein: ASSTGRQPQH; V gene: TRBV21-1; J gene: TRBJ1-5
CDR3 protein: ATLRTGGNTGELF; V gene: TRBV6-5; J gene: TRBJ2-2
CDR3 protein: ASSLTGDGNTIY; V gene: TRBV5-1; J gene: TRBJ1-3